This TCR beta chain was identified in a study of blood T cell repertoires in COVID-19. Study context: Samples of COVID-19 (acute and convalescent) were obtained from the United States, Italy and Spain.

Original processing methods: Nucleated cell number was recorded as an estimate derived from reference gene primer amplification. Profiled with immunoSEQ multiplex PCR; TCRdb holds only in-frame clones, not every one. V and J calls and clone size are copied from that table; D and trimming were computed from the DNA. The sample lists approximately 93,000 clones, about 91% seen once, with under 0.6% in the top ten. This sequence originates from a man between 60 and 70 years old with acute or convalescent COVID-19. Sequenced input: peripheral blood.

The CDR3 bases are TGTGCCAGCAGCCATACAGGGAAAGGAGCTTTCTTT. Translated, it gives CASSHTGKGAFF. The chain recombines TRBV3-1 (or the pseudogene TRBV3-2) with TRBJ1-1; D perhaps matches TRBD1 (6 bases). The CDR3 has 12 amino acids. The germline V and J ends were trimmed by 3 bases and 10 bases, with 12 bases remaining between them. Germline V gene sequence: CDR1 LGHDT, CDR2 YNNKEL (reference sequence).